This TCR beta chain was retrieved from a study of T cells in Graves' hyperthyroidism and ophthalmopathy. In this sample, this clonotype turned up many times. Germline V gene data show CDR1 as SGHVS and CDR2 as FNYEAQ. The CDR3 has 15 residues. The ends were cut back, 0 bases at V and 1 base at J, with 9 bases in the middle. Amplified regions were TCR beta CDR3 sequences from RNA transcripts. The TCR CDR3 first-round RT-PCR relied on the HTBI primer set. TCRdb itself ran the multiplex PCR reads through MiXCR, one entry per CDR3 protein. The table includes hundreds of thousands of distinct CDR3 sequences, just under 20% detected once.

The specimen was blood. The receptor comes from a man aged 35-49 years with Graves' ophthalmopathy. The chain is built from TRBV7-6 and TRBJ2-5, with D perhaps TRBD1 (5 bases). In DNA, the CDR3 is TGTGCCAGCAGCTTAGCGGGGCAAATCCAAGAGACCCAGTACTTC. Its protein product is CASSLAGQIQETQYF.